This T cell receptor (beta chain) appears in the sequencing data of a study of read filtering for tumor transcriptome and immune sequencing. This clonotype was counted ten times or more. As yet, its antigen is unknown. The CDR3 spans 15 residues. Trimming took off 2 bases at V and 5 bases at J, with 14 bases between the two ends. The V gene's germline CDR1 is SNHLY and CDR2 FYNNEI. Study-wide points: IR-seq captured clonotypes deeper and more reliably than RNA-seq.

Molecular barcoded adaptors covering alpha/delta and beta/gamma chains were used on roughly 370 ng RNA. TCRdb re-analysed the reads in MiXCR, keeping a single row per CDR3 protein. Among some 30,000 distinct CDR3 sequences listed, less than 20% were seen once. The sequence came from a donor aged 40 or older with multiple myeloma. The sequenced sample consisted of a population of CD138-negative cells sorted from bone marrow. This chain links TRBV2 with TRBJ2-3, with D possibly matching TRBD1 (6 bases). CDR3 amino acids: CASSEMGAQVDTQYF. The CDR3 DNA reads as TGTGCCAGCAGTGAAATGGGGGCGCAGGTAGATACGCAGTATTTT.